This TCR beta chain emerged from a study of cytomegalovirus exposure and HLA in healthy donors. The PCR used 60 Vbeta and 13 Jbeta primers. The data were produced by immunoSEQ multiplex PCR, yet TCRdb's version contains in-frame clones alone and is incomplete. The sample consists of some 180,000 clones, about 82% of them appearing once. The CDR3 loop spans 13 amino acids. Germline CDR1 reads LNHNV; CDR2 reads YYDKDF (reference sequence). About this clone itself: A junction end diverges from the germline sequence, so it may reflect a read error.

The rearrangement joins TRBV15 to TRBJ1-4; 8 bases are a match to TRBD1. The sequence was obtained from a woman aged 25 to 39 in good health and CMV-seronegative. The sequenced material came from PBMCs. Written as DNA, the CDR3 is TGTGCCACCTGCAGGGGGCGAGGTGAAAAACTGTTTTTT. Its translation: CATCRGRGEKLFF.